This T cell receptor (beta chain) was recorded in a study of glioma-infiltrating T cells. Study-level points and caveats: Gliomas, especially low-grade, showed above-expected tissue-blood divergence; non-neoplastic patients showed below. CDR3 overlap between tissue and blood was very small.

Amplification of TCR alpha and beta CDR3 regions from RNA used iRepertoire nested multiplex PCR. MiXCR was run by TCRdb on the multiplex PCR reads, yielding one entry per CDR3 protein. The sample contains about 140,000 distinct CDR3 sequences, roughly 43% of which appear only once. The CDR3 totals 13 residues. Trimming pared 7 bases from V and 4 bases from J, leaving 11 bases between. Germline V gene data show CDR1 as MNHNS and CDR2 as SASEGT. Points on this clonotype: No antigen is known for it.

Sequenced: glioma tissue, nonneoplastic brain tissue, or PBMCs (not recorded which). This sequence joins TRBV6-1 and TRBJ2-1; D gene uncertain. The sequence was obtained from a human donor with low-grade glioma or glioblastoma, undergoing nonglioma brain surgery, or in good health (not recorded which). CDR3: CASTRRSYNEQFF. CDR3 in DNA: TGTGCCAGCACACGAAGGAGTTACAATGAGCAGTTCTTC.